The 14 T cell receptor beta chains listed next were all sequenced from one sample in a study of monozygotic twins with inflammatory bowel disease. TCRdb reanalyzed the 5' RACE reads, giving one entry per CDR3 protein sequence and no DNA. The table lists 200,000 to 250,000 distinct CDR3 sequences. Specimen: blood. The receptor set was obtained from a human donor with ulcerative colitis or Crohn's disease, or a healthy co-twin of an affected twin (not recorded which).

V is TRBV5-4 and J is TRBJ2-1. The germline CDR1 and CDR2 sequences are SGHNT and YYREEE (reference sequence). This CDR3 contains 13 residues. The CDR3 protein is CASSSQDYNEQFF.

This chain joins TRBV5-1 and TRBJ2-2; TCRdb proposes TRBD1, but this gene call is untestable without DNA. This CDR3 has 16 residues. The germline CDR1 and CDR2 sequences are SGHRS and YFSETQ. CDR3 sequence reads: CASSLDPTGTAGELFF.

V and J are TRBV12-3 or TRBV12-4 and TRBJ1-1. CDR3 size: 13 residues. The CDR3 spells CASSFEGGTEAFF.

The chain is built from TRBV3-1 and TRBJ2-1; lacking DNA, the TRBD1 call made by TCRdb goes unchecked. The CDR3 consists of 18 residues. The V gene's germline CDR1 is LGHDT and CDR2 YNNKEL (reference sequence). CDR3 sequence: CASSPRDRGQLSYNEQFF.

The V and J genes are TRBV4-1 and TRBJ1-2. The length of the CDR3 is 15 residues. Germline V gene data show CDR1 as MGHRA and CDR2 as YSYEKL. The CDR3 sequence is CASSQEGNGNYGYTF.

CDR3 residues: CSAKRGGEDTQYF. The rearrangement joins TRBV20-1 to TRBJ2-3; absent DNA, TCRdb's TRBD1 call cannot be checked. Germline CDR1 and CDR2: DFQATT and SNEGSKA (reference sequence). CDR3 size: 13 residues.

The rearrangement links TRBV25-1 to TRBJ1-2. The CDR3 spans 12 residues. Looked up from germline, CDR1 is MGHDK and CDR2 is SYGVNS. The CDR3 region is CASRTENYGYTF.

V is TRBV12-3 or TRBV12-4 and J is TRBJ2-7; TCRdb proposes TRBD1, but this gene call is untestable without DNA. This CDR3 region has 14 residues. This CDR3 is CASSLGTVSYEQYF.

The chain recombines TRBV25-1 with TRBJ1-1; TCRdb's D call, TRBD1, is unchecked because there is no DNA. Germline V gene data show CDR1 as MGHDK and CDR2 as SYGVNS. This CDR3 region has 14 residues. The CDR3 reads CASSVGQGDTEAFF.

This chain uses TRBV18 with TRBJ2-2; the TCRdb call, TRBD1, lacks DNA for checking. Germline V gene sequence: CDR1 KGHSH, CDR2 LQKENI. The CDR3 is 15 amino acids. CDR3 region: CASSPGQGIAGELFF.

The chain uses TRBV24-1 and TRBJ2-1; absent DNA, TCRdb's TRBD2 call cannot be checked. This CDR3 contains 17 residues. Germline CDR1 KGHDR, CDR2 SFDVKD. CDR3 region: CATSGVLAGGSYNEQFF.

This rearrangement joins TRBV5-5 to TRBJ1-1; TCRdb's D call, TRBD1, is unchecked because there is no DNA. This CDR3 region has 15 residues. Germline values: CDR1 SGHKS, CDR2 YYEKEE (reference sequence). The chain's CDR3 is CASSSRGDGNTEAFF.

The chain links TRBV20-1 to TRBJ2-7; with no DNA, the TCRdb D assignment of TRBD1 cannot be verified. The length of the CDR3 is 14 residues. Germline loops: CDR1 DFQATT, CDR2 SNEGSKA (reference sequence). This CDR3 is CSAREGTGEYEQYF.

The gene calls are TRBV5-1 and TRBJ1-5. CDR3 length: 15 residues. Germline CDR1 is SGHRS and CDR2 is YFSETQ. The CDR3: CASSLAGNSNQPQHF.